This T cell receptor beta chain was identified in a study of technical replicates of blood from a handful of donors (TCRdb year 2017). Points on this clone: The antigen this receptor binds is unknown. Base-call qualities are not available, and no considerably larger clone is one nucleotide away.

Library prep was done by the immunoSEQ multiplex PCR assay. This immuneACCESS table, as held by TCRdb, lists in-frame sequences with V and J called but not all clones. Of the missing ones, under half trace to an unresolved V gene in checked studies; the others have no known cause. The sample table lists tens of thousands of clones, more than 90% of them with a count of one. In total, the top ten clones hold 0.41% of the sample. V loses 3 bases at its end and J loses 1 base; junction bases beyond the gene matches: 7. CDR1 and CDR2 are read off the germline V gene as SGHRS and YFSETQ. From the cysteine through the phenylalanine, the CDR3 covers 15 amino acids. The kept DNA is CDR3 alone, 45 bases in frame from the first base.

The chain links TRBV5-1 with TRBJ2-7; 7 of the junction bases match TRBD1. The origin of this receptor is a human donor in good health. The sample was T cells isolated from PBMCs. The nucleotide sequence reads as follows: TGCGCCAGCAGCTCTACCCGACAGGGTTCCTACGAGCAGTACTTC. Its coded protein is CASSSTRQGSYEQYF.